Below, 21 T cell receptor beta chains from the same sample are listed, as sequenced in a study of blood T cell repertoires in COVID-19. Method: immunoSEQ multiplex PCR; TCRdb's copy keeps in-frame clones and lacks some. The sample lists approximately 260,000 clones; 90% to 95% were seen once. The material sequenced was PBMCs or T cells enriched from blood (not recorded which). The receptors were gathered from a woman aged 18-29 years who had recovered from COVID-19.

The chain uses TRBV5-4 and TRBJ2-3; TRBD1 matches at 7 bases. CDR1 is SGHNT, CDR2 YYREEE, per germline (reference sequence). The ends lost 4 bases at V and 0 bases at J; junction bases unmatched: 11. CDR3 length: 17 amino acids. The CDR3 sequence: CASSAVRQGLSTDTQYF. CDR3 sequence (DNA): TGTGCCAGCAGCGCCGTCCGACAGGGATTGAGCACAGATACGCAGTATTTT.

J is TRBJ2-7 and V is TRBV2, with D possibly being TRBD2 (5 bases). In germline, CDR1 is SNHLY, CDR2 FYNNEI. This CDR3 has 13 amino acids. V was trimmed by 6 bases and J by 2 bases, leaving 11 bases between them. The CDR3 sequence is CASRRTGTYEQYF. The DNA of the CDR3 is TGTGCCAGCAGGAGGACGGGAACCTACGAGCAGTACTTC.

The chain uses TRBV7-9 and TRBJ1-2; 9 nucleotides agree with TRBD1. CDR3 length: 13 amino acids. Germline trimming cut 5 bases from V and 6 bases from J; bases unmatched to any gene: 4. Looked up from germline, CDR1 is SEHNR and CDR2 is FQNEAQ (reference sequence). The CDR3 spells CASSPQGANGYTF. In nucleotides, the CDR3 is TGTGCCAGCAGCCCACAGGGGGCTAATGGCTACACCTTC.

The rearrangement links TRBV6-2 or TRBV6-3 to TRBJ2-7; possibly TRBD2 for D (5 bases). Germline V gene data show CDR1 as MNHEY and CDR2 as SVGEGT. Trimming shortened V by 4 bases and J by 7 bases, and 8 bases separated the two germline ends. There are 11 residues in the CDR3. Here the CDR3 DNA reads TGTGCCAGCAGTTTGAGGACTGAGCAGTACTTC. Its translation is CASSLRTEQYF.

The chain uses TRBV5-4 and TRBJ1-3; 8 bases are a match to TRBD1. Looked up from germline, CDR1 is SGHNT and CDR2 is YYREEE (reference sequence). The CDR3 runs 15 residues. V was clipped by 3 bases and J by 4 bases; unmatched bases: 6. The CDR3 nucleotides read TGTGCCAGCAGCTGGGGACAGGAAAAAGGAAACACCATATATTTT. Its protein is CASSWGQEKGNTIYF.

This clone appeared a single time. CDR3 DNA: TGCGCCAGCAGCTGGGGGACCGGACAGGGGAGTGTCTACACCTTC. This sequence encodes CASSWGTGQGSVYTF. The chain employs TRBV5-1 and TRBJ1-2; TRBD1 matches 9 bases. The length of the CDR3 is 15 residues. Germline V CDR1 and CDR2: SGHRS, YFSETQ. V lost 3 bases to trimming and J lost 10 bases; unmatched junction nucleotides: 13.

The chain combines TRBV12-5 with TRBJ1-2; 7 bases are a match to TRBD1. The J segment lost 7 bases and the V segment lost 2 bases, leaving 10 bases of the junction unmatched. This CDR3 is built from 15 residues. Germline-derived CDR1 and CDR2 are LGHNT and FRNRAP. CDR3 region: CASGLPDRDFFGYTF. In DNA, the CDR3 is TGTGCTAGTGGTTTGCCCGACAGGGACTTCTTTGGCTACACCTTC.

The gene calls are TRBV9 and TRBJ2-3, with D unclear. V was pared by 1 base and J by 3 bases, with 9 bases between. The germline gives CDR1 SGDLS, CDR2 YYNGEE. This CDR3 region has 14 residues. In nucleotides, the CDR3 is TGTGCCAGCAGCGTATTTCCCGTTACAGATACGCAGTATTTT. This translates into CASSVFPVTDTQYF.

This sequence joins TRBV5-1 and TRBJ1-4; 9 nucleotides match TRBD1. The germline gives CDR1 SGHRS, CDR2 YFSETQ. The CDR3 is 14 residues long. The V gene end was trimmed by 4 bases and the J gene end by 6 bases; junction bases not matched to a gene: 4. CDR3 protein: CASSPGQGHEKLFF. DNA for the CDR3: TGCGCCAGCAGCCCTGGACAGGGGCATGAAAAACTGTTTTTT.

This clone showed up just once. This sequence joins TRBV5-6 and TRBJ2-7; D unclear. The germline V and J ends were trimmed by 2 bases and 5 bases, with 11 bases remaining between them. Germline V lookup: CDR1 SGHDT, CDR2 YYEEEE. CDR3 size: 13 residues. The CDR3: CASSFGPRDEQYF. The CDR3 DNA reads TGTGCCAGCAGCTTTGGGCCTCGCGACGAGCAGTACTTC.

The chain links TRBV20-1 to TRBJ1-5; the D is unclear. Germline V lookup: CDR1 DFQATT, CDR2 SNEGSKA (reference sequence). Deletions cut 3 bases from V and 2 bases from J, with 17 bases between. The CDR3 extends over 16 amino acids. Here the CDR3 reads CSASQPGSSGNQPQHF. In DNA, the CDR3 is TGCAGTGCTAGTCAACCCGGGAGTTCGGGCAATCAGCCCCAGCATTTT.

This clone appeared once. The chain couples TRBV19 to TRBJ2-7, with D tentatively TRBD2 (6 bases). Germline CDR1 LNHDA, CDR2 SQIVND (reference sequence). CDR3 length: 14 amino acids. Trimming took off 5 bases at V and 4 bases at J, with 15 bases between the two ends. CDR3 amino acids: CASSFGAGTYEQYF. The DNA of the CDR3 is TGTGCCAGTAGTTTTGGGGCGGGAACTTACGAGCAGTACTTC.

The chain links TRBV25-1 to TRBJ2-7; the match to TRBD1 covers 9 bases. Germline assignment: CDR1 MGHDK and CDR2 SYGVNS. V shed 2 bases, J shed 4 bases, and the junction held 6 bases outside the gene matches. The CDR3 has 15 residues. In DNA, the CDR3 is TGTGCCAGCAGTGAAACCGGGACAGGGAGGTACGAGCAGTACTTC. This sequence encodes CASSETGTGRYEQYF.

The chain couples TRBV7-2 to TRBJ1-1; D is possibly TRBD1 (6 bases). V was clipped by 3 bases and J by 6 bases, with 14 bases between them. The CDR3 has 14 amino acids. Germline V gives CDR1 SGHTA, CDR2 FQGNSA. The CDR3 region is CASSLVGTGPEAFF. As DNA, the CDR3 is TGTGCCAGCAGCTTGGTCGGAACAGGGCCTGAAGCTTTCTTT.

V and J are TRBV5-4 and TRBJ2-2, with TRBD2 identical over 15 bases. With V trimmed by 2 bases and J by 0 bases, 5 bases remained unmatched. This CDR3 has 19 amino acids. Germline V CDR1 and CDR2: SGHNT, YYREEE (reference sequence). The CDR3 loop is CASSFGLAGGQSNTGELFF. CDR3 sequence (DNA): TGTGCCAGCAGCTTTGGACTAGCGGGGGGGCAATCGAACACCGGGGAGCTGTTTTTT.

The J gene is TRBJ1-6, the V gene TRBV6-2 or TRBV6-3; the match to TRBD1 covers 7 bases. The CDR3 extends over 16 amino acids. The junction had 8 bases not matched to a gene; V was cut back by 5 bases and J by 4 bases. Germline-derived CDR1 and CDR2 are MNHEY and SVGEGT. As DNA, the CDR3 is TGTGCCAGCAGTCGACAGGGCATGCTGTATAATTCACCCCTCCACTTT. Residues: CASSRQGMLYNSPLHF.

On this clone itself: An end of the junction does not agree with germline; a read error may underlie this. The genes are TRBV12-3 or TRBV12-4 and TRBJ1-2; 9 nucleotides align to TRBD1. The CDR3 sequence is 11 residues long. The CDR3 DNA sequence: TGTGCCAGCAGTACAGGGGGCTTAGACGCCTTC. Protein product: CASSTGGLDAF.

The V gene is TRBV28, the J gene TRBJ1-5; the D is unclear. Germline V lookup: CDR1 MDHEN, CDR2 SYDVKM. The V end lost 3 bases, the J end lost 2 bases, and 11 bases lay between the germline ends. This CDR3 spans 15 amino acids. CDR3 bases: TGTGCCAGCAGTTTCAGAGGGTGGGGCAATCAGCCCCAGCATTTT. It encodes CASSFRGWGNQPQHF.

The V call is TRBV6-2 or TRBV6-3, the J call TRBJ2-3; weak D call: TRBD2 (6 bases). V lost 4 bases to trimming and J lost 2 bases, with 13 bases between them. This CDR3 contains 15 residues. Germline CDR1 reads MNHEY; CDR2 reads SVGEGT. As DNA, the CDR3 is TGTGCCAGCAGTTCCTCGGAGGGGCACACAGATACGCAGTATTTT. Translating gives CASSSSEGHTDTQYF.

The chain combines TRBV13 with TRBJ2-7; 10 bases align to TRBD1. With 3 bases clipped from V and 7 bases from J, the junction kept 9 bases outside the gene matches. The germline V gene has CDR1 PRHDT and CDR2 FYEKMQ (reference sequence). This CDR3 region has 15 residues. The CDR3 DNA sequence: TGTGCCAGCAGCTTGGGGGACAGGGGAGGTCGAGAGCAGTACTTC. Residues: CASSLGDRGGREQYF.

This clone appeared a single time. J is TRBJ2-5 and V is TRBV4-2; 13 nucleotides align to TRBD2. Germline V gives CDR1 LGHNA, CDR2 YNFKEQ. CDR3 length equals 16 residues. The V and J ends lost 4 bases and 5 bases, in that order; junction bases with no gene match: 7. CDR3 DNA sequence: TGTGCCAGCAGCCCAGAACTAGCGGGGGGGCTGGAGACCCAGTACTTC. This encodes CASSPELAGGLETQYF.